This section outlines one T cell receptor beta chain sequence together with its context. This clonotype registers as medium-sized (0.01 to 0.1%) within its sample. Its cognate antigen has yet to be identified. No per-base quality is available; no much larger clone lies one base away. These data belong to a study of spatial heterogeneity in lung cancer (dated by TCRdb to about 2019). General notes on the study: Beta-chain transcripts were consistently detected in greater numbers than alpha-chain transcripts, which likely reflects a higher abundance of beta-chain transcripts. In tumor regions, TCR transcript counts showed a strong correlation with a T cell transcriptional module score derived from matched bulk RNA-seq. In non-small cell lung cancer, the study made a quantitative comparison of TCR alpha and beta repertoires among multiple tumor regions, matched nontumor lung and blood. In the raw uncorrected reads, each unique combination of TCR and UMI appeared on average more than ten times. At surgery, hundreds of tumor regions, around 67 matched nontumor lung samples and 56 PBMC samples were TCR-sequenced for both alpha and beta chains. The study linked features of the TCR repertoire to counts of nonsynonymous mutations, which were determined by whole-exome sequencing of tumor tissue. Here is what the overall study found, with its caveats: Additional single-cell paired TCR alpha and beta sequencing was considered necessary to confirm, at a functional level, the hypothesis that regional TCRs recognize regional mutations. The tumor nonsynonymous mutation count correlated with the number of expanded alpha and beta TCRs within the tumor. Estimated TCR-seq coverage of tumor T cells was only around 7% for alpha chains and approximately 12% for beta chains. The count of ubiquitous expanded TCRs correlated with the count of ubiquitous nonsynonymous mutations, and the count of regional expanded TCRs correlated with the count of regional nonsynonymous mutations.

Trimmed from V: 5 bases; trimmed from J: 1 base; junction bases lacking a gene match: 9. CDR1 and CDR2 were assigned from the germline V gene as SGHRS and YFSETQ. From its cysteine to its phenylalanine, the CDR3 spans 16 amino acids. The only DNA kept is the CDR3, 48 bases in frame from the first base. Per the publication, the time point label means: sample taken at primary tumor resection. Samples were obtained from roughly 72 patients with early-stage, untreated non-small cell lung cancer from the lung TRACERx cohort. Whole RNA extracted from tumor and nontumor lung tissue, or from cryopreserved PBMC samples, was used for TCR sequencing without cell sorting. Patients were selected for TCR sequencing only if sufficient RNA was available from at least two tumor regions. Tumor and adjacent nontumor lung specimens were reviewed by a lung pathologist before selection. Libraries were constructed by 5' RACE. TCRdb records NextSeq 500 as the sequencer. In the TCR library protocol, a unique molecular identifier was attached to each TCR cDNA molecule so that PCR and sequencing errors could be corrected. For the original study's pipeline: TCR identification, UMI-based error correction and CDR3 extraction were all carried out with Decombinator tools. TCRs above a frequency of 2 per 1,000, corresponding to the top 1% of the tumor frequency distribution, were defined as expanded. Expanded tumor TCRs statistically deemed absent (corrected P<0.05) from at least one tumor region were classed as regional, and all other expanded tumor TCRs were classed as ubiquitous. Rényi diversity was computed with the R vegan package after subsampling each repertoire 100 times to 5,000 TCRs. CDR3 similarity networks were built from amino acid triplet string-kernel similarity, with CDR3s being connected when pairwise similarity was above 0.82. Using fastp at Q25 and MiXCR, TCRdb reprocessed the public reads and kept productive beta chains. Merged by CDR3 protein, the rows form single entries marked with the most common genes and DNA. The V and J calls shown here were made by TCRdb, not taken from the authors' results. In all, the sample holds 860 or so distinct CDR3 sequences, and 5.5% to 7% of those were seen once. Jointly, the top ten make up 25% to 30% of the sample.

The chain couples TRBV5-1 to TRBJ2-7, with 10 central nucleotides matching TRBD2. The sequence was collected from a female donor with early-stage non-small cell lung cancer. Sequences were derived from lung tumor tissue, sampled at surgery. Here the CDR3 is given as CASSPTLAGVSYEQYF. The DNA is as follows: TGCGCCAGCAGTCCAACGCTAGCGGGAGTTTCCTACGAGCAGTACTTC.